The rows below give T cell receptor beta chains drawn from one sample of a study of blood T cell repertoires in COVID-19. The data were produced by immunoSEQ multiplex PCR, yet TCRdb's version contains in-frame clones alone and is incomplete. The sample has around 300,000 clones; 88% are singletons. The sample consisted of peripheral blood. All receptors come from a man in his late teens or twenties with active or convalescent COVID-19. CDR3s include the opening cysteine and the closing phenylalanine or tryptophan. Each record gives: J gene, clone size, V gene, D gene, CDR3 DNA, CDR3 protein. A D gene is named only where the DNA matches it firmly. Not all rows give a size; the values are once, few, many and, for expanded clones, a class.

J: TRBJ1-2
size: NA
V: TRBV9
D: TRBD1
DNA: TGTGCCAGCAGCGCCCAGATTTCCCAGGGGGACTATGGCTACACCTTC
CDR3: CASSAQISQGDYGYTF

J: TRBJ1-6
size: NA
V: TRBV28
D: NA
DNA: TGTGCCAGCAGTTTCCGGTCAGGGTGGAATTCACCCCTCCACTTT
CDR3: CASSFRSGWNSPLHF

J: TRBJ1-4
size: once
V: TRBV7-7
D: NA
DNA: TGTGCCAGCAGCCCAGGAGGGGCAGGAAGAAATGAAAAACTGTTTTTT
CDR3: CASSPGGAGRNEKLFF

J: TRBJ2-3
size: NA
V: TRBV11-2
D: NA
DNA: TGTGCCAGCAGCTTAGGTCTAGCGCCAGATACGCAGTATTTT
CDR3: CASSLGLAPDTQYF

J: TRBJ2-3
size: NA
V: TRBV15
D: NA
DNA: TGTGCCACCAGCACGAGCACAGATACGCAGTATTTT
CDR3: CATSTSTDTQYF

J: TRBJ1-5
size: NA
V: TRBV6-1
D: TRBD1
DNA: TGTGCCAGCAGTTCCGGGACAGGGACTAATCAGCCCCAGCATTTT
CDR3: CASSSGTGTNQPQHF

J: TRBJ1-4
size: NA
V: TRBV3-1/TRBV3-2
D: TRBD1
DNA: TGTGCCAGCAGCCAAGCACTTCCGGGACAGGGGGAAGAAAAACTGTTTTTT
CDR3: CASSQALPGQGEEKLFF

J: TRBJ1-3
size: once
V: TRBV6-2/TRBV6-3
D: NA
DNA: TGTGCCAGCAGTTATCCGCAGGGAACATCTGGAAACACCATATATTTT
CDR3: CASSYPQGTSGNTIYF

J: TRBJ2-7
size: NA
V: TRBV7-8
D: NA
DNA: TGTGCCAGCAGCGAAGGGACACACTCAACCTACGAGCAGTACTTC
CDR3: CASSEGTHSTYEQYF

J: TRBJ2-7
size: NA
V: TRBV11-3
D: TRBD2
DNA: TGTGCCAGCAGCTTGGCGCCTAGCGGGACGGCGGGAGAGCAGTACTTC
CDR3: CASSLAPSGTAGEQYF

J: TRBJ2-7
size: NA
V: TRBV7-2
D: NA
DNA: TGTGCCAGCAGCTTATCCAGGGACATGAGGTACTCCGAGCAGTACTTC
CDR3: CASSLSRDMRYSEQYF

J: TRBJ1-2
size: NA
V: TRBV28
D: TRBD1
DNA: TGTGCCAGCAGTTACAGGGGTGGCTATGGCTACACCTTC
CDR3: CASSYRGGYGYTF

J: TRBJ1-1
size: NA
V: TRBV10-3
D: NA
DNA: TGTGCCATCAGTGACGGACAGCTCGAGTCGGCTTTCTTT
CDR3: CAISDGQLESAFF

J: TRBJ1-5
size: NA
V: TRBV5-1
D: TRBD1
DNA: TGCGCCAGCAGCTTGGGCCAGGGGGGCAATCAGCCCCAGCATTTT
CDR3: CASSLGQGGNQPQHF

J: TRBJ1-2
size: NA
V: TRBV6-2/TRBV6-3
D: NA
DNA: TGTGCCAGCAGTTACTGGGACAATCGTGGCTACACCTTC
CDR3: CASSYWDNRGYTF

J: TRBJ2-1
size: NA
V: TRBV4-1
D: TRBD1
DNA: TGCGCCAGCAGCCAAGCAACAGGGGCCTACAATGAGCAGTTCTTC
CDR3: CASSQATGAYNEQFF

J: TRBJ1-5
size: NA
V: TRBV4-1
D: NA
DNA: TGCGCCAGCAGCCAAGATTACCGGTTATCCACCAATCAGCCCCAGCATTTT
CDR3: CASSQDYRLSTNQPQHF

J: TRBJ2-2
size: NA
V: TRBV4-3
D: NA
DNA: TGCGCCAGCAGACCGGGACACCTAAACACCGGGGAGCTGTTTTTT
CDR3: CASRPGHLNTGELFF

J: TRBJ1-2
size: NA
V: TRBV28
D: NA
DNA: TGTGCCAGCAGTTTATGGGGCGGGGGAGCTAACTATGGCTACACCTTC
CDR3: CASSLWGGGANYGYTF

J: TRBJ1-2
size: NA
V: TRBV25-1
D: NA
DNA: TGTGCCACACACCAAAGGGGGATCGATGGCTACACCTTC
CDR3: CATHQRGIDGYTF

J: TRBJ1-4
size: NA
V: TRBV11-2
D: NA
DNA: TGTGCCAGCAGCCCACAGGGTAATAAGCTGTTTTTT
CDR3: CASSPQGNKLFF

J: TRBJ1-1
size: NA
V: TRBV7-8
D: TRBD1
DNA: TGTGCCAGCAGCCTCCGGGACAGGGGTGCTGAAGCTTTCTTT
CDR3: CASSLRDRGAEAFF

J: TRBJ2-3
size: NA
V: TRBV7-2
D: TRBD2
DNA: TGTGCCAGCAGCCTCGTTCCGACTAGCGGGGCCTCTAGCACAGATACGCAGTATTTT
CDR3: CASSLVPTSGASSTDTQYF

J: TRBJ2-5
size: NA
V: TRBV6-5
D: NA
DNA: TGTGCCAGCAGCCCCGAAGAGACCCAGTACTTC
CDR3: CASSPEETQYF

J: TRBJ1-4
size: NA
V: TRBV18
D: NA
DNA: TGTGCCAGCCAATACCGAGAGGATGAAAAACTGTTTTTT
CDR3: CASQYREDEKLFF

J: TRBJ1-2
size: NA
V: TRBV18
D: NA
DNA: TGTGCCAGCTCACCCCGAACATTACAGGGAGCCTATGGCTACACCTTC
CDR3: CASSPRTLQGAYGYTF

J: TRBJ1-1
size: once
V: TRBV19
D: NA
DNA: TGTGCCAGTAGTAAGACAGCTGCGGCTTTCTTT
CDR3: CASSKTAAAFF

J: TRBJ1-2
size: NA
V: TRBV3-1/TRBV3-2
D: NA
DNA: TGTGCCAGCAGCCAAGATTTAGGTGGGGGGTATGGCTACACCTTC
CDR3: CASSQDLGGGYGYTF

J: TRBJ2-5
size: NA
V: TRBV4-1
D: NA
DNA: TGCGCCAGCAGCCCCCTAGGAGGTATTAGTGGAGAGACCCAGTACTTC
CDR3: CASSPLGGISGETQYF

J: TRBJ1-5
size: NA
V: TRBV16
D: NA
DNA: TGTGCCAGCGCTAAGGGGACATCCCAGCCCCAGCATTTT
CDR3: CASAKGTSQPQHF

J: TRBJ1-2
size: NA
V: TRBV12-3/TRBV12-4
D: NA
DNA: TGTGCCGCAGGAGCAGGGTTCGGCTACACCTTC
CDR3: CAAGAGFGYTF

J: TRBJ2-1
size: few
V: TRBV7-6
D: NA
DNA: TGTGCCAGCAGCTTACTAGGTCCCACGGAGTTCGTTTTCAATGAGCAGTTCTTC
CDR3: CASSLLGPTEFVFNEQFF

J: TRBJ1-5
size: few
V: TRBV27
D: NA
DNA: TGTGCCAGCAGGCCGGGGAAGCGTGATTATAGCAATCAGCCCCAGCATTTT
CDR3: CASRPGKRDYSNQPQHF

J: TRBJ2-7
size: NA
V: TRBV10-3
D: NA
DNA: TGTGCCATCAGTTTGACTGGAACTTCCTACGAGCAGTACTTC
CDR3: CAISLTGTSYEQYF

J: TRBJ2-3
size: NA
V: TRBV6-6
D: NA
DNA: TGTGCCAGCAGCCGAAATATACCGACAGCTAGCACAGATACGCAGTATTTT
CDR3: CASSRNIPTASTDTQYF

J: TRBJ1-2
size: few
V: TRBV10-1
D: NA
DNA: TGCGCCAGCAGTGAAAGTAGTTATAACTATGGCTACACCTTC
CDR3: CASSESSYNYGYTF

J: TRBJ2-2
size: NA
V: TRBV12-3/TRBV12-4
D: NA
DNA: TGTGCCAGCAATGCAGGGAGGGGGGAGCTGTTTTTT
CDR3: CASNAGRGELFF

J: TRBJ2-1
size: NA
V: TRBV12-3/TRBV12-4
D: TRBD2
DNA: TGTGCCAGCTCTAGCGGGGGGAACAATGAGCAGTTCTTC
CDR3: CASSSGGNNEQFF

J: TRBJ1-4
size: few
V: TRBV5-1
D: TRBD1
DNA: TGCGCCAGCAGCTTGGCCCCGGGACAGGATGAAAAACTGTTTTTT
CDR3: CASSLAPGQDEKLFF

J: TRBJ2-1
size: NA
V: TRBV27
D: TRBD1
DNA: TGTGCCAGCAGACAGGGGTTCAATGAGCAGTTCTTC
CDR3: CASRQGFNEQFF

J: TRBJ2-2
size: NA
V: TRBV5-4
D: TRBD1
DNA: TGTGCCAGCAGTCGTCCGGGACAGGGGTTTACCGGGGAGCTGTTTTTT
CDR3: CASSRPGQGFTGELFF

J: TRBJ2-7
size: NA
V: TRBV25-1
D: NA
DNA: TGTGCCAGCCTTCCACAGAGCTCCTACGAGCAGTACTTC
CDR3: CASLPQSSYEQYF

J: TRBJ1-5
size: NA
V: TRBV19
D: TRBD1
DNA: TGTGCCAGTAGCAACGGACAGGGGGGCTTTACCCAGCATTTT
CDR3: CASSNGQGGFTQHF

J: TRBJ1-1
size: NA
V: TRBV5-1
D: TRBD1
DNA: TGCGCCAGCAGCTTGTCCGGGACAGGGGGCTTGGATGCTTTCTTT
CDR3: CASSLSGTGGLDAFF

J: TRBJ2-7
size: NA
V: TRBV3-1/TRBV3-2
D: NA
DNA: TGTGCCAGCCATGGCGGGGCGGGGACCTACGAGCAGTACTTC
CDR3: CASHGGAGTYEQYF

J: TRBJ1-2
size: many
V: TRBV7-2
D: TRBD1
DNA: TGTGCCAGCAGCCTCGACAGGGGGACTAGGGGCTACACCTTC
CDR3: CASSLDRGTRGYTF

J: TRBJ2-6
size: NA
V: TRBV19
D: TRBD2
DNA: TGTGCCAGTTGCCCTAGCGGGGGGGGCAAGGCTGGGGCCAACGTCCTGACTTTC
CDR3: CASCPSGGGKAGANVLTF

J: TRBJ1-2
size: NA
V: TRBV3-1/TRBV3-2
D: TRBD1
DNA: TGTGCCAGCAGCCAAGGACAGGGTGGGGGTGGCTACACCTTC
CDR3: CASSQGQGGGGYTF

J: TRBJ1-2
size: NA
V: TRBV10-3
D: NA
DNA: TGTGCCATCAGTGAGGAAGGGGGAGATGGCTACACCTTC
CDR3: CAISEEGGDGYTF

J: TRBJ1-5
size: NA
V: TRBV2
D: TRBD1
DNA: TGTGCCAGCACTGCGGACAGGGGGGGTCAGCCCCAGCATTTT
CDR3: CASTADRGGQPQHF